This T cell receptor beta chain came from a study of cytomegalovirus exposure and HLA in healthy donors. Study-level background: Tens of millions of unique TCR sequences came from HLA-typed donors in an early release.

Regarding this clone: The antigen remains undetermined.

The PCR contained 60 Vbeta and 13 Jbeta primers. The protocol was immunoSEQ multiplex PCR, while the TCRdb copy is restricted to in-frame clones and leaves out a portion. The repertoire holds about 170,000 clones, with about four fifths as singletons. CDR1 is SGDLS, CDR2 YYNGEE, per germline. This CDR3 contains 14 residues. Between the trimmed V and J ends, which lost 0 bases and 4 bases, there was a span of 7 bases. Study-wide points: Later analysis identified some 16,000 TCR beta sequences associated with HLA alleles, using a false discovery rate threshold of 0.05. High specificity and sensitivity for cytomegalovirus status were reported for the classifier.

Sequenced material: PBMCs. The chain links TRBV9 to TRBJ2-2; the D is unclear. The receptor was isolated from a girl aged 5 to 17 in good health and CMV-seropositive. The chain's CDR3 is CASSVVGSTGELFF. In nucleotides, the CDR3 is TGTGCCAGCAGCGTAGTTGGCTCCACCGGGGAGCTGTTTTTT.